Sequencing of this T cell receptor (beta chain) was carried out in a study of T cell responses to AZD1222 COVID-19 vaccine. Sequencing was performed with immunoSEQ multiplex PCR; in TCRdb, only in-frame clones are kept and a portion is missing. The top ten clones hold about 1.6% of a sample with around 110,000 clones, 85% to 95% of them seen once. The CDR3 loop spans 12 amino acids. CDR1 and CDR2 from the germline V gene are LGHNA and YNFKEQ. The V end was cut by 2 bases, the J end by 5 bases, with 4 bases between. The chain couples TRBV4-2 to TRBJ2-1; D is uncertain. Sequencing was performed on peripheral blood, taken 28 days after the second AZD1222 dose. The receptor comes from an adult who received the AZD1222 COVID-19 vaccine. CDR3 DNA sequence: TGTGCCAGCAGCCAATATGACAATGAGCAGTTCTTC. The encoded protein is CASSQYDNEQFF.